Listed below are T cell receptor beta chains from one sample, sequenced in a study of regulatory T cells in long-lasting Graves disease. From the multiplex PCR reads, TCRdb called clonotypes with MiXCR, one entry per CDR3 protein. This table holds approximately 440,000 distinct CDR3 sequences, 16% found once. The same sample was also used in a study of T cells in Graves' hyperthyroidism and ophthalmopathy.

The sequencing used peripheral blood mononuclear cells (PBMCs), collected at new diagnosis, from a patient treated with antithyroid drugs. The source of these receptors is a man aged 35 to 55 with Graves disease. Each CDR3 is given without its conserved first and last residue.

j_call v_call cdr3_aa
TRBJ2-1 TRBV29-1 SVEEAWGQF
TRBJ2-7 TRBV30 AWSAAWTGKGIEQY
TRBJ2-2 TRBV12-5 ASGRTGNTGELF
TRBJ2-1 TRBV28 ASSSAAGVPYNEQF
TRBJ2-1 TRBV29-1 SVEFSSYNEQF
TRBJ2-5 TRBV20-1 SAWDLQETQY
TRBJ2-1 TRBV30 AWGGQIRNNEQF
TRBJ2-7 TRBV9 ASSVSGDYEQY
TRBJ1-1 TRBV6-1 ASSQGTPLNTEAF
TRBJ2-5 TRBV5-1 ASSSGDRSQETQY
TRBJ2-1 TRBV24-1 ATSDPKGLESYNEQF